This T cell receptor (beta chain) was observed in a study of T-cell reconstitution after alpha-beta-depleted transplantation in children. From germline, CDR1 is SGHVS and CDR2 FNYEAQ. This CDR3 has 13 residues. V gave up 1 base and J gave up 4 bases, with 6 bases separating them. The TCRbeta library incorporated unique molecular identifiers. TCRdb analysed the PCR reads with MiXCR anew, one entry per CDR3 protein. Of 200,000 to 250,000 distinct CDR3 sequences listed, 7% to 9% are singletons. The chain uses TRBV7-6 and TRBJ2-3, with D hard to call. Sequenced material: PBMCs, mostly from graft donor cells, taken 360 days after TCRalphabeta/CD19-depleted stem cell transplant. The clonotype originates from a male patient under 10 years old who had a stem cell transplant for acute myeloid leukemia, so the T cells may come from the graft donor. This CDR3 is CASSLEGADTQYF. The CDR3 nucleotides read TGTGCCAGCAGCTTAGAGGGTGCAGATACGCAGTATTTT.